The TCR beta chain under discussion was sequenced for a study of CD8 T cells in ankylosing spondylitis. General observations from the study: Within matched ankylosing spondylitis synovial fluid, disease-linked clones were reportedly significantly enriched.

This clonotype was observed a handful of times. What it recognizes is unknown. The length of the CDR3 is 13 residues. CDR1 and CDR2 from the germline V gene are SQVTM and ANQGSEA. Deletions cut 6 bases from V and 2 bases from J, with 13 bases between. For TCR beta, libraries came from quantitative 5'-RACE with molecular barcodes. TCRdb re-called the 5' RACE reads with MiXCR, one entry per CDR3 protein. The sample holds a few hundred thousand distinct CDR3 sequences; over 9.5% are singletons and the top ten take 21%. This clonotype originated in a male donor with ankylosing spondylitis or in good health (not recorded which). The material sequenced was blood, either unsorted or a sorted T cell fraction (not recorded which). This chain uses TRBV29-1 with TRBJ1-1, with TRBD1 as a possible D gene (5 bases). Here the CDR3 reads CSVGRDGNTEAFF. The DNA of the CDR3 is TGCAGCGTCGGACGGGACGGCAACACTGAAGCTTTCTTT.